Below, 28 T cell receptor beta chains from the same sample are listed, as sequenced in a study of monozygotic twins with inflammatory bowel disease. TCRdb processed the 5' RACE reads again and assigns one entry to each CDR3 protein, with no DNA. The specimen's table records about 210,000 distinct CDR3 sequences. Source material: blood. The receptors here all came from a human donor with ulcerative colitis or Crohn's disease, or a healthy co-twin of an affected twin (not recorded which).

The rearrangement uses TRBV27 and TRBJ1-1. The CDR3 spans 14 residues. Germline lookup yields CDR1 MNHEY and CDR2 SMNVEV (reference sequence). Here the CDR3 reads CASSLSSGRPEAFF.

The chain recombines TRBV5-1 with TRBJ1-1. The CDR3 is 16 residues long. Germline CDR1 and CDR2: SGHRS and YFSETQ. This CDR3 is CASSLGKVSMNTEAFF. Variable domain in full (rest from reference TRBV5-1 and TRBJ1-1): KAGVTQTPRYLIKTRGQQVTLSCSPISGHRSVSWYQQTPGQGLQFLFEYFSETQRNKGNFPGRFSGRQFSNSRSEMNVSTLELGDSALYLCASSLGKVSMNTEAFFGQGTRLTVV.

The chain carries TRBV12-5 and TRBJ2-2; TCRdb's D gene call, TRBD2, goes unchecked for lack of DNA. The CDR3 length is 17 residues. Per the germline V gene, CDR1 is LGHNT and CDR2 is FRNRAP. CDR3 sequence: CASGPPEGAWNTGELFF.

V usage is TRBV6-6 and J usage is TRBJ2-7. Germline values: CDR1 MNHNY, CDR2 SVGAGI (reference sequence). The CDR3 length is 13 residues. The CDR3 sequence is CASSYSTSYEQYF.

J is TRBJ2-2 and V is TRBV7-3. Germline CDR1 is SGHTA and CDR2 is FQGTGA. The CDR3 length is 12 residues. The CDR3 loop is CASSPNTGELFF.

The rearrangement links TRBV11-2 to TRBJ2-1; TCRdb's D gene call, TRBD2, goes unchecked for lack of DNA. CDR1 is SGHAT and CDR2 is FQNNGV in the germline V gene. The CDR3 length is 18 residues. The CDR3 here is CASSLGLAGVSSYNEQFF.

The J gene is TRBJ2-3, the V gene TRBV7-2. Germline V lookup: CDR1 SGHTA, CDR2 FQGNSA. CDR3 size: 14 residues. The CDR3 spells CASRILASTDTQYF. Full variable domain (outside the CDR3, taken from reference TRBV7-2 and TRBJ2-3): GAGVSQSPSNKVTEKGKDVELRCDPISGHTALYWYRQSLGQGLEFLIYFQGNSAPDKSGLPSDRFSAERTGGSVSTLTIQRTQQEDSAVYLCASRILASTDTQYFGPGTRLTVL.

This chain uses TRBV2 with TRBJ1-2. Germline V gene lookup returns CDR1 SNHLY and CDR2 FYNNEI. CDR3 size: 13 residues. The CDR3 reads CASSVRGGYGYTF.

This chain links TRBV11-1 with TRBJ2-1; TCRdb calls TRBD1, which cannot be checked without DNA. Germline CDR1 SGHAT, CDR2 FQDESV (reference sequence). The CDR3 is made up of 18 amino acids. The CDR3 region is CASSLDPSPGTGDNEQFF.

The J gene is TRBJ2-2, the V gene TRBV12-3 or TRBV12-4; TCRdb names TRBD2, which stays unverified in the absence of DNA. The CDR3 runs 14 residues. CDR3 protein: CASRIAGGPWELFF.

CDR3 amino acids: CASSLADYYEQYF. The chain joins TRBV5-4 to TRBJ2-7. The CDR3 has 13 amino acids. The germline V gene has CDR1 SGHNT and CDR2 YYREEE (reference sequence).

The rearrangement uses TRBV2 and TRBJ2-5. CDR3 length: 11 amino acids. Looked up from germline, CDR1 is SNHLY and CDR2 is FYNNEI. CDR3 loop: CASRSEKTQYF.

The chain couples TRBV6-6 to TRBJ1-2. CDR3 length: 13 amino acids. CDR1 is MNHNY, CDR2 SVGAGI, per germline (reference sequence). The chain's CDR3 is CASSYRESHGYTF.

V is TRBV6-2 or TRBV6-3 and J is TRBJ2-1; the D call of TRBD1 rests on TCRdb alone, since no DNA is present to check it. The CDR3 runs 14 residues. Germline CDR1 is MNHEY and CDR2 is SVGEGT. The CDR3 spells CASSSPVLGSEQFF.

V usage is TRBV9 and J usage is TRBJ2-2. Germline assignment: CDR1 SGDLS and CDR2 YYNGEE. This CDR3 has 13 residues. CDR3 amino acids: CASSVVSPGELFF.

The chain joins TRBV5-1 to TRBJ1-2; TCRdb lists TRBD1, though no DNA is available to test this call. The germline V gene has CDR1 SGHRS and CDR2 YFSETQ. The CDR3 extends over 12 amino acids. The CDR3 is CASRPGAYGYTF.

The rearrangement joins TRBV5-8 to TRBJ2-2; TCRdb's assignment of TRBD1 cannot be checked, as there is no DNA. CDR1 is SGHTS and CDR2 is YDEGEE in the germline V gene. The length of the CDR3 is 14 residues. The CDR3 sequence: CASSETGKSGELFF.

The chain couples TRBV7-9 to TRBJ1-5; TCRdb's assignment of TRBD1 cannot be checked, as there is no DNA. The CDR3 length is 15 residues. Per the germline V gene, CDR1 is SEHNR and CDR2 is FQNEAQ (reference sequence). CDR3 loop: CASSVTGALNQPQHF.

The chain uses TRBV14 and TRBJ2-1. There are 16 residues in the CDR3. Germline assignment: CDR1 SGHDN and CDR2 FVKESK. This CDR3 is CASSPWTESSYNEQFF. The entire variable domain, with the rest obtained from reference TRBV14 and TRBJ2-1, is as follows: EAGVTQFPSHSVIEKGQTVTLRCDPISGHDNLYWYRRVMGKEIKFLLHFVKESKQDESGMPNNRFLAERTGGTYSTLKVQPAELEDSGVYFCASSPWTESSYNEQFFGPGTRLTVL.

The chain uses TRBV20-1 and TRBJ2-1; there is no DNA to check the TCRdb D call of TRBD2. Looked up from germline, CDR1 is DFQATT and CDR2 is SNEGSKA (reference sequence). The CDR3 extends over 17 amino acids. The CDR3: CSASTVLAGVVYNEQFF.

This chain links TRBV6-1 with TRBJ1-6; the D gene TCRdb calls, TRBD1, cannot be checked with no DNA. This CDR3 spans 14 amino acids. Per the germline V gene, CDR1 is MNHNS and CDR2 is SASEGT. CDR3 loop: CASRRDNSNSPLHF.

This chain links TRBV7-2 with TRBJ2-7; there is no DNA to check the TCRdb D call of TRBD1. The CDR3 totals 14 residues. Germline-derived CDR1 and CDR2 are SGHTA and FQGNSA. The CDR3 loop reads CASSSPTVTYEQYF.

The CDR3 protein is CAISGTGNSYEQYF. The V and J genes are TRBV10-3 and TRBJ2-7; the TCRdb call, TRBD1, lacks DNA for checking. The CDR3 covers 14 residues. Looked up from germline, CDR1 is ENHRY and CDR2 is SYGVKD.

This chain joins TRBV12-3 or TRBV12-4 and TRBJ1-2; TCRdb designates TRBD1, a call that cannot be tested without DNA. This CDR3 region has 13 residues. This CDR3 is CASSSVGGDGYTF.

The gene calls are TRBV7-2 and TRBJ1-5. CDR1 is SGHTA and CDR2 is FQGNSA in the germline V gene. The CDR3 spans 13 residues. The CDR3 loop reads CASSPWGNQPQHF.

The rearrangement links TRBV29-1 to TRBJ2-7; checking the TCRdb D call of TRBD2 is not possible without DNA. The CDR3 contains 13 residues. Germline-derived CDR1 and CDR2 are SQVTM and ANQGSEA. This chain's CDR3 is CSVEDSGTYEQYF.

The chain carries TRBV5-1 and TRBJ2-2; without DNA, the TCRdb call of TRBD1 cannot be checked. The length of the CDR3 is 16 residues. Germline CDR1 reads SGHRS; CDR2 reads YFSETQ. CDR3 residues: CASSPLPTGSSGELFF.

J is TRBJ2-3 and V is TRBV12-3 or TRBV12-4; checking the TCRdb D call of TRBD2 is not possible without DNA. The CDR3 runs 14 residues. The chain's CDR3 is CASSSRESTDTQYF.